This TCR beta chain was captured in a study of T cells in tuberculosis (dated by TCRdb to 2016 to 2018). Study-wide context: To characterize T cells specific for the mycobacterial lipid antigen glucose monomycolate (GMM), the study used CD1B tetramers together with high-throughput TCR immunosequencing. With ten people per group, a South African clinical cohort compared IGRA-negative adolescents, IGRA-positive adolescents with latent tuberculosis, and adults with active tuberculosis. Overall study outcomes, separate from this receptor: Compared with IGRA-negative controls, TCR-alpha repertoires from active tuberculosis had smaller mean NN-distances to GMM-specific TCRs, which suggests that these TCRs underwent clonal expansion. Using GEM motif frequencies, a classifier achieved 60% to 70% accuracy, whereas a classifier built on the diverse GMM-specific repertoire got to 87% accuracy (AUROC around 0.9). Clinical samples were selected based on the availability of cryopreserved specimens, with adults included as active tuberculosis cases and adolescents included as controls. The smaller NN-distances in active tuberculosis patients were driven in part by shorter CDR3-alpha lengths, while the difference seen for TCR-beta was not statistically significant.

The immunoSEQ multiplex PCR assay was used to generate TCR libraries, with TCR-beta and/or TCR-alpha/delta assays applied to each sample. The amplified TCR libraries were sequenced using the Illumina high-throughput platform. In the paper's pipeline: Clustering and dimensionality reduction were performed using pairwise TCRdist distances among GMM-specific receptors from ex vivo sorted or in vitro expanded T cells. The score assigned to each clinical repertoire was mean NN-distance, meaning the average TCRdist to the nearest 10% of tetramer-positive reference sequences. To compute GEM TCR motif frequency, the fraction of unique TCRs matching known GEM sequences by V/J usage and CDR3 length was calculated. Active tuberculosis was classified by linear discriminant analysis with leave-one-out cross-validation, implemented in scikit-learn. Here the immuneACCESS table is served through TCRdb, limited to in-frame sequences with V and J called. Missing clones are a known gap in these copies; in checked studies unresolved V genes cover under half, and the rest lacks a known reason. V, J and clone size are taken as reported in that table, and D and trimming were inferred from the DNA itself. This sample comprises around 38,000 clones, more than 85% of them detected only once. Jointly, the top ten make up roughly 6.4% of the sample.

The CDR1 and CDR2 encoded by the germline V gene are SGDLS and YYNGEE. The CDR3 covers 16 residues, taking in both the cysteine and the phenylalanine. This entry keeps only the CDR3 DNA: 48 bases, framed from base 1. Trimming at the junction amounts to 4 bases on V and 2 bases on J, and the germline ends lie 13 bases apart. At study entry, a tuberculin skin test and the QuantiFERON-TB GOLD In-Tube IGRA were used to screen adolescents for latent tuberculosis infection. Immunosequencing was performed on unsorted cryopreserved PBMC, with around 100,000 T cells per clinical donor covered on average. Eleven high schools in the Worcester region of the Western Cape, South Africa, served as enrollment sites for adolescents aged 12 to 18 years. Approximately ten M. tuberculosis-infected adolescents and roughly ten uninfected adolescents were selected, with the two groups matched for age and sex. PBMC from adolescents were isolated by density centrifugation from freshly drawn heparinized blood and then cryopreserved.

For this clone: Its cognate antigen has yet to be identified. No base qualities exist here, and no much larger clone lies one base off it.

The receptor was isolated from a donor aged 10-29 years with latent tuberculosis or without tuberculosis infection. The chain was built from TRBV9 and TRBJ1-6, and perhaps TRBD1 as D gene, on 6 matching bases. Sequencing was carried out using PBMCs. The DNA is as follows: TGTGCCAGCAGCTCCTCAGGGGTGACCTATAATTCACCCCTCCACTTT. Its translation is CASSSSGVTYNSPLHF.